This T cell receptor (beta chain) is from a study of blood T cell repertoires in COVID-19. Across the study: COVID-19 samples, acute and convalescent, were from the United States, Italy and Spain.

As handled by the study authors: Cell counts per sample came from amplifying reference gene primers. Sequencing was performed with immunoSEQ multiplex PCR; in TCRdb, only in-frame clones are kept and a portion is missing. The V and J calls and clone size come from that table; D and trimming were worked out from the DNA. Of 250,000 to 300,000 clones listed, approximately 90% are singletons. Germline-derived CDR1 and CDR2 are SQVTM and ANQGSEA. The CDR3 spans 11 residues. The V and J ends lost 6 bases and 5 bases, in that order; junction bases with no gene match: 4. The chain employs TRBV29-1 and TRBJ2-7, with 7 bases matching TRBD1. Sequencing input: peripheral blood. The receptor was derived from a woman in her twenties or thirties who had recovered from COVID-19. The chain's CDR3 is CSVVRGNEQYF. The CDR3 nucleotides read TGCAGCGTCGTCAGGGGGAACGAGCAGTACTTC.